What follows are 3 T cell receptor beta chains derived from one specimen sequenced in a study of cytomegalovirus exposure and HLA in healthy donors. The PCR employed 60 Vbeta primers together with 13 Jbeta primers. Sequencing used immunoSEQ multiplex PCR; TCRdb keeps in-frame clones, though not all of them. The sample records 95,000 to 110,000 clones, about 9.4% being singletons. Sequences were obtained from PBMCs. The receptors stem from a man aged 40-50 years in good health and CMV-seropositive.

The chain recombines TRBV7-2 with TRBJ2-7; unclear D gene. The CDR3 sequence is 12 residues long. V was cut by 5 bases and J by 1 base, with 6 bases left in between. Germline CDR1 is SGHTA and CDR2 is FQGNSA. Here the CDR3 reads CASSPPSYEQYF. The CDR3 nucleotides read TGTGCCAGCAGCCCCCCGTCCTACGAGCAGTACTTC.

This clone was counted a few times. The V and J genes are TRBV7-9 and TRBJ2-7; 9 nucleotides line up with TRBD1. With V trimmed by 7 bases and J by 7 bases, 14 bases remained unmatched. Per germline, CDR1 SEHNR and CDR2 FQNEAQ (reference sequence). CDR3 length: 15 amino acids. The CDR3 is CASIGAGTGLWEQYF. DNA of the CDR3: TGTGCCAGCATTGGGGCCGGGACAGGGTTATGGGAGCAGTACTTC. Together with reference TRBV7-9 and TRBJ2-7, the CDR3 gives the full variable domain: DTGVSQNPRHKITKRGQNVTFRCDPISEHNRLYWYRQTLGQGPEFLTYFQNEAQLEKSRLLSDRFSAERPKGSFSTLEIQRTEQGDSAMYLCASIGAGTGLWEQYFGPGTRLTVT.

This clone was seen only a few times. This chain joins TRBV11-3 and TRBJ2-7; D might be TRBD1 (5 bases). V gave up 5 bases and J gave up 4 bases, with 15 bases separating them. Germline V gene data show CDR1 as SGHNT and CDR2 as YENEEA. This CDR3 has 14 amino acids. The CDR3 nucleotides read TGTGCCAGCAGCCCCAGGGTATTGCCTTACGAGCAGTACTTC. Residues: CASSPRVLPYEQYF. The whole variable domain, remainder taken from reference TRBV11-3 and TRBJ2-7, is EAGVVQSPRYKIIEKKQPVAFWCNPISGHNTLYWYLQNLGQGPELLIRYENEEAVDDSQLPKDRFSAERLKGVDSTLKIQPAELGDSAVYLCASSPRVLPYEQYFGPGTRLTVT.